The present T cell receptor (beta chain) was sequenced within a study of radiotherapy plus CTLA-4 blockade in lung cancer (dated by TCRdb to 2016 to 2019). For context, the study as a whole: Among enrolled patients, under 20% had an objective response and 31% reached disease control.

In this study, focal radiation therapy paired with CTLA-4 blockade (ipilimumab) was tested in patients who had chemo-refractory metastatic non-small-cell lung cancer. The library was prepared using the immunoSEQ multiplex PCR assay. The source is immuneACCESS, and TCRdb retained only in-frame sequences with V and J called. Part of the clones is not carried over; for the studies checked, unresolved V genes explain less than half of this, and the remainder is unexplained. For this sample the table gives over 80,000 clones, of which about 80% were detected only once. Roughly 0.85% of the sample is in the top ten clones. A distance of 20 bases separates the germline ends of V and J, which lose 7 bases and 5 bases respectively. The CDR3 holds 15 amino acids from the cysteine to the phenylalanine. The only DNA kept is the CDR3, 45 bases in frame from the first base. CDR1 and CDR2, looked up from the germline V gene, are MDHEN and SYDVKM.

Remarks on this clone: The target of this receptor is not known. One base away there is no much larger clone; base qualities are not given.

The study at large found these results: The strongest predictors of response, as reported, were early dynamic changes in blood T cell clones along with a rise in serum interferon-beta after radiation. After treatment with radiotherapy and ipilimumab, TCR clones that came from tumors expanded in the peripheral blood.

This TCR derives from a human donor with non-small cell lung cancer who had stable disease on radiotherapy plus ipilimumab. Source: peripheral blood, taken from a patient treated with radiotherapy plus ipilimumab. This sequence uses TRBV28 and TRBJ2-5; the D call could be TRBD1 or TRBD2, with each sharing 5 bases. The bases read TGTGCCAGCAAAGTAGCACGGGGCCGCGTCGAGACCCAGTACTTC. Its amino acids are CASKVARGRVETQYF.